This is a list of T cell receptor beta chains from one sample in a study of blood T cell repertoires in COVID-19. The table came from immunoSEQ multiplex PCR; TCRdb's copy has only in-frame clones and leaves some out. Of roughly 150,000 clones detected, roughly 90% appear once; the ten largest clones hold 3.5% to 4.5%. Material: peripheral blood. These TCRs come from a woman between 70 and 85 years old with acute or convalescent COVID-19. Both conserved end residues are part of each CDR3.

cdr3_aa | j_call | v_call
CAGSSGPTYNEQFF | TRBJ2-1 | TRBV6-1
CASSPVVGQKNTEAFF | TRBJ1-1 | TRBV7-9
CSVLGGTSYEQYF | TRBJ2-7 | TRBV29-1
CAWGGDRGHEKLFF | TRBJ1-4 | TRBV30
CATSERTNLRGPAKNIQYF | TRBJ2-4 | TRBV24-1
CASSPGQGYNQETQYF | TRBJ2-5 | TRBV14
CAWSVLGGGLADTQYF | TRBJ2-3 | TRBV30
CASSPALGASGNTIYF | TRBJ1-3 | TRBV18
CSATSDWAFF | TRBJ1-1 | TRBV20-1
CASSQETGDTGELFF | TRBJ2-2 | TRBV4-2
CASSSGQGSIAEAFF | TRBJ1-1 | TRBV5-1
CASQKLGSGSYEQYF | TRBJ2-7 | TRBV27
CASSQQPGANQPQHF | TRBJ1-5 | TRBV4-3
CASSYSDRSNYGYTF | TRBJ1-2 | TRBV6-5
CASSERQGAHGQPQHF | TRBJ1-5 | TRBV6-1
CATSDGTGLNQPQHF | TRBJ1-5 | TRBV24-1
CASSEETGGEQYF | TRBJ2-7 | TRBV2
CASRNTGGAGQPQHF | TRBJ1-5 | TRBV6-6
CASSVAVGGDETQYF | TRBJ2-5 | TRBV9
CASSQDRQGANTEAFF | TRBJ1-1 | TRBV4-1
CASSLYPDRVNTEAFF | TRBJ1-1 | TRBV27
CASSQFAGYGYTF | TRBJ1-2 | TRBV4-1
CASSFLGGGYTF | TRBJ1-2 | TRBV11-2
CASSQGDRGNTEAFF | TRBJ1-1 | TRBV4-1
CASTIDSHQPQHF | TRBJ1-5 | TRBV6-6
CASSVGQGVPYEQYF | TRBJ2-7 | TRBV9
CASSYSLTGGEKLFF | TRBJ1-4 | TRBV4-3
CASSLGNTGLSYEQYF | TRBJ2-7 | TRBV7-2
CAWSQGTSNQPQHF | TRBJ1-5 | TRBV30
CASSPWTSGGLTDTQYF | TRBJ2-3 | TRBV5-1
CASRAGTLSPLHF | TRBJ1-6 | TRBV28
CASWATGSNTEAFF | TRBJ1-1 | TRBV10-3
CASSLSGQGFQPQHF | TRBJ1-5 | TRBV5-5
CASSRTDQPQHF | TRBJ1-5 | TRBV2
CAWNPGMNSPLHF | TRBJ1-6 | TRBV30
CASSQGTAGEKLFF | TRBJ1-4 | TRBV3-1/TRBV3-2
CASSPSRTGSTEAFF | TRBJ1-1 | TRBV7-2
CASSRDRGYEQFF | TRBJ2-1 | TRBV28
CASSAATYTGELFF | TRBJ2-2 | TRBV6-6
CASTRGAPNTEAFF | TRBJ1-1 | TRBV9
CASQLGAFTGYGYTF | TRBJ1-2 | TRBV5-1
CASSPGLAGGEYTQYF | TRBJ2-3 | TRBV6-2/TRBV6-3
CASSMAVSGHAGYTF | TRBJ1-2 | TRBV19
CSAGGLQETQYF | TRBJ2-5 | TRBV29-1
CASSSGGGGANTGELFF | TRBJ2-2 | TRBV9
CAVSPIKTGREQYF | TRBJ2-7 | TRBV28
CASSSLSGANSPLHF | TRBJ1-6 | TRBV28
CASSPTGTEAFF | TRBJ1-1 | TRBV9
CASSLQGKDQPQHF | TRBJ1-5 | TRBV5-5
CASTRDRGLANQPQHF | TRBJ1-5 | TRBV19
CASSLAGVSNQPQHF | TRBJ1-5 | TRBV5-1
CASSLALRAGGFQETQYF | TRBJ2-5 | TRBV7-8
CASSQRESLAASSYNEQFF | TRBJ2-1 | TRBV4-1
CASRAGTVHEQFF | TRBJ2-1 | TRBV12-3/TRBV12-4
CASSQRSADTQYF | TRBJ2-3 | TRBV11-3
CASSAAGQGYGYTF | TRBJ1-2 | TRBV25-1
CASSQSLPGLSYTF | TRBJ1-2 | TRBV4-1
CSVVQGIAEAFF | TRBJ1-1 | TRBV29-1
CASSLQGRNTIYF | TRBJ1-3 | TRBV5-8